Below, 23 T cell receptor beta chains from the same sample are listed, as sequenced in a study of T cell responses to AZD1222 COVID-19 vaccine (dated by TCRdb to the early 2020s). The time point label for this specimen denotes: baseline before first vaccination. Library preparation employed the immunoSEQ multiplex PCR assay. TCRdb retrieved this table from immuneACCESS and kept in-frame rearrangements only. Not all clones are present; in checked studies, unresolved V genes account for under half, and no reason is known for the remainder. The sample table lists 56,000 or so clones, 88% of them with a count of one. The leading ten clones occupy roughly 14% of the sample. Sequenced here: peripheral blood, sampled on day 0 of AZD1222 vaccination. Every receptor here comes from an adult in good health.

This sequence joins TRBV19 and TRBJ2-5, with 8 bases fitting TRBD1. CDR1 and CDR2 from the germline V gene are LNHDA and SQIVND (reference sequence). There are 16 residues in the CDR3. After removal of 3 bases from V and 3 bases from J, the junction contained 9 bases not matched to a gene. The CDR3 DNA is TGTGCCAGTAGTATTCTCGGGACAGGCAGGGAAGAGACCCAGTACTTC. Protein product: CASSILGTGREETQYF. The full variable domain, its missing parts supplied by reference TRBV19 and TRBJ2-5, is DGGITQSPKYLFRKEGQNVTLSCEQNLNHDAMYWYRQDPGQGLRLIYYSQIVNDFQKGDIAEGYSVSREKKESFPLTVTSAQKNPTAFYLCASSILGTGREETQYFGPGTRLLVL.

This sequence joins TRBV6-6 and TRBJ1-5, with D unclear. V lost 6 bases and J 0 bases, leaving 15 bases between the germline ends. This CDR3 spans 16 amino acids. From germline, CDR1 is MNHNY and CDR2 SVGAGI (reference sequence). The CDR3 sequence: CASSNGVWNSNQPQHF. CDR3 nucleotides: TGTGCCAGCAGCAACGGCGTTTGGAATAGCAATCAGCCCCAGCATTTT.

The chain has TRBV7-3 and TRBJ2-2, with D perhaps TRBD1 or TRBD2 (5 bases each). Trimming shortened V by 2 bases and J by 4 bases, and 8 bases separated the two germline ends. Germline V gene data show CDR1 as SGHTA and CDR2 as FQGTGA. This CDR3 spans 14 amino acids. The CDR3 nucleotides are TGTGCCAGCAGCTTATCTGGGGGCACCGGGGAGCTGTTTTTT. Encoded protein: CASSLSGGTGELFF.

Details on this clone: The sample carries other DNA sequences with the same CDR3. The rearrangement links TRBV7-8 to TRBJ2-3; 7 bases line up with TRBD2. The CDR3 length is 15 residues. Trimming cost V 9 bases and J 0 bases; bases outside gene matches: 9. Germline V CDR1 and CDR2: SGHVS, FQNEAQ. CDR3: CASRPSGGSTDTQYF. The CDR3 DNA reads as TGTGCCAGTAGGCCTAGCGGTGGCAGCACAGATACGCAGTATTTT.

This chain uses TRBV18 with TRBJ1-1; 11 bases are a match to TRBD1. The CDR3 is made up of 13 amino acids. V lost 8 bases to trimming and J lost 4 bases; unmatched junction nucleotides: 3. Per germline, CDR1 KGHSH and CDR2 LQKENI. The DNA for the CDR3 is TGTGCCAGCCGGGGACAGGGGGGCACTGAAGCTTTCTTT. Amino acid sequence: CASRGQGGTEAFF.

The chain is built from TRBV19 and TRBJ1-2, with D possibly being TRBD1 (6 bases). Germline V gene lookup returns CDR1 LNHDA and CDR2 SQIVND (reference sequence). V dropped 2 bases and J dropped 7 bases, with 14 bases sitting between them. The CDR3 runs to 14 residues. The CDR3 protein is CASSITGGPGGYTF. CDR3 bases: TGTGCCAGTAGTATAACCGGGGGCCCCGGTGGCTACACCTTC.

The J gene is TRBJ2-5, the V gene TRBV7-2, with 11 bases identical to TRBD1. The V gene end was trimmed by 1 base and the J gene end by 4 bases; junction bases not matched to a gene: 2. Germline assignment: CDR1 SGHTA and CDR2 FQGNSA. The CDR3 has 15 residues. Here the CDR3 reads CASSLVGTGGETQYF. As DNA, the CDR3 is TGTGCCAGCAGCTTAGTTGGGACAGGGGGAGAGACCCAGTACTTC. Full variable domain (remainder filled in from reference TRBV7-2 and TRBJ2-5): GAGVSQSPSNKVTEKGKDVELRCDPISGHTALYWYRQSLGQGLEFLIYFQGNSAPDKSGLPSDRFSAERTGGSVSTLTIQRTQQEDSAVYLCASSLVGTGGETQYFGPGTRLLVL.

The J gene is TRBJ1-1, the V gene TRBV12-3 or TRBV12-4, with unresolved D. V was clipped by 4 bases and J by 1 base, with 1 base between them. The CDR3 has 11 amino acids. DNA for the CDR3: TGTGCCAGCAGTTCGAACACTGAAGCTTTCTTT. Translation: CASSSNTEAFF.

This clone was detected once. The chain couples TRBV6-5 to TRBJ1-3, with a tentative D call TRBD1 (6 bases). The germline gives CDR1 MNHEY, CDR2 SVGAGI. The CDR3 contains 14 residues. V lost 6 bases and J 3 bases, leaving 12 bases between the germline ends. In nucleotides, the CDR3 is TGTGCCAGCAGAGGAACAGGGTTTGGAAACACCATATATTTT. Its translation: CASRGTGFGNTIYF.

V gene TRBV3-1 (or the pseudogene TRBV3-2) combines with J gene TRBJ2-5; no clear D. Germline V gene data show CDR1 as LGHDT and CDR2 as YNNKEL (reference sequence). CDR3 length: 14 amino acids. Deletions cut 1 base from V and 1 base from J, with 7 bases between. Here the CDR3 reads CASSQGHSQETQYF. As DNA, the CDR3 is TGTGCCAGCAGCCAAGGACACTCCCAAGAGACCCAGTACTTC.

The J gene is TRBJ1-1, the V gene TRBV6-5; D gene unclear. V was pared by 2 bases and J by 4 bases, with 11 bases between. Germline V gene lookup returns CDR1 MNHEY and CDR2 SVGAGI. The CDR3 runs to 14 residues. The chain's CDR3 is CASSYKDVGTEAFF. The CDR3 DNA reads TGTGCCAGCAGTTACAAGGACGTGGGCACTGAAGCTTTCTTT.

The genes are TRBV7-8 and TRBJ1-2, with no clear D. The germline V gene has CDR1 SGHVS and CDR2 FQNEAQ. This CDR3 has 14 residues. Between the trimmed V and J ends, which lost 5 bases and 4 bases, there was a span of 14 bases. The CDR3 nucleotides are TGTGCCAGCAGCCGGACGGGAGGGTTCTATGGCTACACCTTC. Its translation: CASSRTGGFYGYTF.

The J gene is TRBJ1-4, the V gene TRBV19; a possible D gene is TRBD1 (5 bases). CDR3 length: 14 residues. Trimming cost V 7 bases and J 8 bases, with 17 bases left between them. The V gene's germline CDR1 is LNHDA and CDR2 SQIVND (reference sequence). This chain's CDR3 is CASTLTGGPEKLFF. As DNA, the CDR3 is TGTGCCAGTACCCTAACGGGGGGACCCGAAAAACTGTTTTTT.

The chain employs TRBV6-5 and TRBJ1-2; a weak D match, TRBD1 (6 bases). Germline assignment: CDR1 MNHEY and CDR2 SVGAGI. The CDR3 loop spans 15 amino acids. V gave up 7 bases and J gave up 2 bases, with 17 bases separating them. The CDR3 region is CASTRGPQGNYGYTF. CDR3 bases: TGTGCCAGCACCCGGGGTCCACAGGGCAACTATGGCTACACCTTC.

The chain's CDR3 is CASRETGRSNEQFF. The CDR3 bases are TGTGCCAGTAGGGAAACGGGGCGCAGCAATGAGCAGTTCTTC. This sequence joins TRBV19 and TRBJ2-1; D is tentatively TRBD1 or TRBD2 (5 bases each). This CDR3 is built from 14 residues. The V gene lost 6 bases and the J gene lost 6 bases, with 15 bases spanning the gap. The germline CDR1 and CDR2 sequences are LNHDA and SQIVND (reference sequence).

The rearrangement joins TRBV4-1 to TRBJ1-1, with a possible D match to TRBD1 (6 bases). The CDR3 extends over 15 amino acids. V was clipped by 1 base and J by 3 bases, with 12 bases between them. From germline, CDR1 is MGHRA and CDR2 YSYEKL. The CDR3 loop reads CASSQAWTAYTEAFF. In nucleotides, the CDR3 is TGCGCCAGCAGCCAAGCCTGGACAGCCTACACTGAAGCTTTCTTT.

This rearrangement joins TRBV2 to TRBJ1-5; maybe TRBD1 (6 bases). V gave up 4 bases and J gave up 2 bases, with 6 bases separating them. Germline CDR1 SNHLY, CDR2 FYNNEI. This CDR3 has 13 amino acids. The CDR3: CASSGTGNQPQHF. The CDR3 nucleotides are TGTGCCAGCAGTGGGACAGGCAATCAGCCCCAGCATTTT.

The chain joins TRBV7-2 to TRBJ2-5, with D tentatively TRBD1 or TRBD2 (7 bases each). The length of the CDR3 is 14 residues. Germline assignment: CDR1 SGHTA and CDR2 FQGNSA. V was shortened by 4 bases and J by 3 bases, with 12 bases between the two germline ends. CDR3 loop: CASSSTGTKETQYF. DNA of the CDR3: TGTGCCAGCAGCTCGACAGGGACTAAAGAGACCCAGTACTTC.

V is TRBV29-1 and J is TRBJ2-7; D is perhaps TRBD1 (6 bases). The V gene lost 5 bases and the J gene lost 1 base, with 12 bases spanning the gap. The CDR3 covers 13 residues. Germline V gives CDR1 SQVTM, CDR2 ANQGSEA. DNA for the CDR3: TGCAGCGTTAATAGACAGGAGTCCTACGAGCAGTACTTC. It is translated as CSVNRQESYEQYF.

This clone was counted a single time. The V call is TRBV6-4, the J call TRBJ1-5; 7 nucleotides align to TRBD1. After removal of 0 bases from V and 0 bases from J, the junction contained 14 bases not matched to a gene. This CDR3 has 20 residues. Germline values: CDR1 MRHNA, CDR2 SNTAGT. CDR3 region: CASSDSLSRGALYSNQPQHF. The DNA for the CDR3 is TGTGCCAGCAGTGACTCGCTCTCCAGGGGGGCCCTTTATAGCAATCAGCCCCAGCATTTT.

The chain has TRBV21-1 and TRBJ1-1. TRBV21-1 is classified as a pseudogene. The CDR3 consists of 15 residues. The CDR3 spells CASSKGPVLNTEAFF. The CDR3 DNA sequence: TGTGCCAGCAGCAAAGGGCCGGTTTTGAACACTGAAGCTTTCTTT.

The genes are TRBV29-1 and TRBJ1-1, with a weak D call TRBD1 (6 bases). The CDR3 runs 13 residues. From germline, CDR1 is SQVTM and CDR2 ANQGSEA. With 7 bases removed from V and 1 base from J, the gap between germline ends came to 13 bases. This chain's CDR3 is CSGSGAGNTEAFF. The CDR3 DNA sequence: TGCAGCGGATCGGGGGCGGGGAACACTGAAGCTTTCTTT. The variable domain in full, with the rest retrieved from reference TRBV29-1 and TRBJ1-1, is SAVISQKPSRDICQRGTSLTIQCQVDSQVTMMFWYRQQPGQSLTLIATANQGSEATYESGFVIDKFPISRPNLTFSTLTVSNMSPEDSSIYLCSGSGAGNTEAFFGQGTRLTVV.

V and J are TRBV29-1 and TRBJ2-1; D unresolved. Trimming pared 8 bases from V and 3 bases from J, leaving 8 bases between. The CDR3 runs to 11 residues. Germline assignment: CDR1 SQVTM and CDR2 ANQGSEA. The CDR3 nucleotides read TGCAGCCCTTTTTTCTACAATGAGCAGTTCTTC. This gives the protein CSPFFYNEQFF.